The clone carrying this TCR beta chain was seen a handful of times. The germline V gene encodes CDR1 SGHDT and CDR2 YYEEEE. The CDR3 spans 15 residues. V lost 1 base and J 2 bases, leaving 12 bases between the germline ends. MiXCR, run by TCRdb on the 5' RACE reads, gives a single entry per CDR3 protein. The sample yields a few hundred thousand distinct CDR3 sequences, 13% to 15% seen once. This entry is derived from a study of identical twins. The sample was also reused in another study, on yellow fever vaccine responses in identical twins.

V usage is TRBV5-6 and J usage is TRBJ1-1; no firm D call. This sequence was found in a young woman in good health. Sequenced sample: CD4+ T cells sorted from blood. The CDR3 loop reads CASSLFDRRNTEAFF. CDR3 DNA sequence: TGTGCCAGCAGCTTGTTTGATAGGAGAAACACTGAAGCTTTCTTT.